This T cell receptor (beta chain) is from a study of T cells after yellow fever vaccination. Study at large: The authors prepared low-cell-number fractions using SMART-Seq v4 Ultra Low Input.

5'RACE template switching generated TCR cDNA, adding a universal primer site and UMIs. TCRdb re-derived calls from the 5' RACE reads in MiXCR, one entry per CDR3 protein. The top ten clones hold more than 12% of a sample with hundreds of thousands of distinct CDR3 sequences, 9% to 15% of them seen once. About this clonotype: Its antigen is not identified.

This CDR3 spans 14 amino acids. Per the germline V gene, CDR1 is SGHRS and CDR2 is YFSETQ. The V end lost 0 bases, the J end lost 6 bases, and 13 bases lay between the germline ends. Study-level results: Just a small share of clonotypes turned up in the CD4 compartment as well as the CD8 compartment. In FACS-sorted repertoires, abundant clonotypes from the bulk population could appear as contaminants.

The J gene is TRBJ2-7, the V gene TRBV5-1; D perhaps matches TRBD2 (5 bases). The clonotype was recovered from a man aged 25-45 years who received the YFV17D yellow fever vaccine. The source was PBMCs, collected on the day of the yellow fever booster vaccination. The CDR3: CASSLERAASEQYF. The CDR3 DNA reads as TGCGCCAGCAGCTTGGAGAGGGCAGCATCCGAGCAGTACTTC. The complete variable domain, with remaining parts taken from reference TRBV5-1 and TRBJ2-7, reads KAGVTQTPRYLIKTRGQQVTLSCSPISGHRSVSWYQQTPGQGLQFLFEYFSETQRNKGNFPGRFSGRQFSNSRSEMNVSTLELGDSALYLCASSLERAASEQYFGPGTRLTVT.